The 26 T cell receptor beta chains below come from one sample, sequenced in a study of response to subunit inactivated influenza vaccine. TCRdb fed the RT-PCR reads into MiXCR, producing one record per CDR3 protein. Among 590,000 or so distinct CDR3 sequences, 14% were seen once, and the ten largest hold 7.5% to 9%. This sample comprised PBMCs from blood, obtained less than 15 days before vaccination. These receptors all stem from a man aged 50-59 years who received an inactivated influenza vaccine.

This clonotype was seen more than once but under ten times. This chain connects TRBV28 to TRBJ1-1, with D maybe TRBD1 (5 bases). Germline CDR1 and CDR2: MDHEN and SYDVKM. V lost 8 bases, J lost 3 bases, and 13 bases lay in between. The CDR3 runs to 13 residues. The CDR3 DNA reads TGTGCCAGCTTTGTCGGGGGAGACACTGAAGCTTTCTTT. This translates into CASFVGGDTEAFF.

This clonotype was seen a handful of times. This chain connects TRBV4-3 to TRBJ2-1, with TRBD2 matching over 10 bases. Germline V CDR1 and CDR2: LGHNA, YSLEER. The CDR3 length is 17 residues. Germline trimming cut 0 bases from V and 7 bases from J; bases unmatched to any gene: 9. The CDR3 DNA is TGCGCCAGCAGCCAAGAACCCCCGGGACTAGCGTGGAATGAGCAGTTCTTC. Protein sequence: CASSQEPPGLAWNEQFF.

V is TRBV6-2 or TRBV6-3 and J is TRBJ2-7; D is ambiguous. Germline loops: CDR1 MNHEY, CDR2 SVGEGT. The CDR3 sequence is 14 residues long. V gave up 6 bases and J gave up 2 bases, with 14 bases separating them. DNA of the CDR3: TGTGCCAGCAGACCTCCGGGCCCAGCCTACGAGCAGTACTTC. Amino acids: CASRPPGPAYEQYF.

CDR3 sequence (DNA): TGTGCCAGCAGCCAAGATGGACTAGCCGGAGAGCAGTACTTC. Amino acids: CASSQDGLAGEQYF. This chain joins TRBV4-2 and TRBJ2-7; 8 nucleotides match TRBD2. The CDR3 length is 14 residues. With 0 bases clipped from V and 7 bases from J, the junction kept 5 bases outside the gene matches. Germline assignment: CDR1 LGHNA and CDR2 YNFKEQ.

In its sample, this clonotype was seen many times. The chain is built from TRBV5-1 and TRBJ2-5; a possible D gene is TRBD1 (5 bases). The germline V gene has CDR1 SGHRS and CDR2 YFSETQ. V gave up 5 bases and J gave up 4 bases, with 12 bases separating them. The CDR3 contains 13 residues. CDR3 loop: CASSRQLTETQYF. The CDR3 bases are TGCGCCAGCAGTAGACAGTTGACAGAGACCCAGTACTTC.

This chain joins TRBV4-3 and TRBJ2-5; 12 bases are a match to TRBD1. The V and J ends lost 3 bases and 4 bases, in that order; junction bases with no gene match: 9. Germline V gene lookup returns CDR1 LGHNA and CDR2 YSLEER. This CDR3 has 17 amino acids. CDR3 amino acids: CASSQWDRGRERETQYF. In nucleotides, the CDR3 is TGCGCCAGCAGCCAGTGGGACAGGGGGCGGGAAAGAGAGACCCAGTACTTC.

The table lists this clonotype with a few counts. This chain uses TRBV28 with TRBJ2-3, with D possibly being TRBD1 or TRBD2 (5 bases each). CDR1 and CDR2 (germline): MDHEN, SYDVKM. V lost 2 bases and J 4 bases, leaving 13 bases between the germline ends. The CDR3 covers 15 residues. CDR3 in DNA: TGTGCCAGCAGTTTAGGGGCTAGGAGGTCAGATACGCAGTATTTT. This gives the protein CASSLGARRSDTQYF.

The chain uses TRBV4-3 and TRBJ1-4; a possible D gene is TRBD1 (5 bases). The CDR3 has 15 amino acids. The germline V and J ends were trimmed by 3 bases and 6 bases, with 14 bases remaining between them. Germline-derived CDR1 and CDR2 are LGHNA and YSLEER. The CDR3 region has the DNA TGCGCCAGCAGCCATCCTGGGGCCAGGGATGAAAAACTGTTTTTT. It translates to CASSHPGARDEKLFF.

This clonotype has only a few counts. The chain has TRBV6-1 and TRBJ2-7; 7 positions agree with TRBD1. Per the germline V gene, CDR1 is MNHNS and CDR2 is SASEGT. The CDR3 has 16 residues. V lost 3 bases to trimming and J lost 2 bases; unmatched junction nucleotides: 10. CDR3 in DNA: TGTGCCAGCAGTGATCGACAGGGCCTTACTACCTACGAGCAGTACTTC. Translation: CASSDRQGLTTYEQYF.

This chain links TRBV6-2 or TRBV6-3 with TRBJ2-2; 10 bases align to TRBD1. Germline V lookup: CDR1 MNHEY, CDR2 SVGEGT. V shed 2 bases, J shed 1 base, and the junction held 22 bases outside the gene matches. CDR3 length: 23 residues. The CDR3 DNA sequence: TGTGCCAGCAGTTACCTTCGAGTGTTTGTGGGACAGGGGACAATTATGAACACCGGGGAGCTGTTTTTT. Its protein product is CASSYLRVFVGQGTIMNTGELFF.

This clonotype came up a few times. The V call is TRBV4-2, the J call TRBJ2-3; D possibly corresponds to TRBD2 (6 bases). Trimming took 1 base from V and 7 from J, leaving 18 bases between them. CDR1 is LGHNA and CDR2 is YNFKEQ in the germline V gene. This CDR3 is 16 amino acids long. The chain's CDR3 is CASSQGADGSSNTQYF. For the CDR3, the DNA is TGTGCCAGCAGCCAAGGAGCGGACGGGAGTTCTAATACGCAGTATTTT.

The table lists this clonotype with many counts. The chain recombines TRBV5-1 with TRBJ1-5, with 8 bases fitting TRBD1. V trimming: 0 bases; J trimming: 0 bases; junction bases outside the gene matches: 8. Germline CDR1 and CDR2: SGHRS and YFSETQ. The CDR3 spans 18 residues. This CDR3 reads CASSLGTGGLRSNQPQHF. The CDR3 DNA reads TGCGCCAGCAGCTTGGGTACAGGGGGGCTGCGTAGCAATCAGCCCCAGCATTTT.

This clonotype was found a few times. This chain joins TRBV3-1 and TRBJ2-2; possible D gene TRBD2, 6 bases. CDR1 and CDR2 (germline): LGHDT, YNNKEL (reference sequence). V shed 1 base and J shed 0 bases, with 9 bases lying between them. This CDR3 is 16 amino acids long. The CDR3 sequence is CASSQVGGPNTGELFF. The DNA for the CDR3 is TGTGCCAGCAGCCAAGTTGGAGGGCCGAACACCGGGGAGCTGTTTTTT. The entire variable domain, with the rest obtained from reference TRBV3-1 and TRBJ2-2, is as follows: DTAVSQTPKYLVTQMGNDKSIKCEQNLGHDTMYWYKQDSKKFLKIMFSYNNKELIINETVPNRFSPKSPDKAHLNLHINSLELGDSAVYFCASSQVGGPNTGELFFGEGSRLTVL.

In this sample, this clonotype turned up many times. V is TRBV5-1 and J is TRBJ2-5; D possibly corresponds to TRBD2 (5 bases). The CDR3 is 18 amino acids. CDR1 and CDR2 (germline): SGHRS, YFSETQ. V was cut by 6 bases and J by 3 bases, with 27 bases left in between. For the CDR3, the DNA is TGCGCCAGCACCCCTCCAATTTCAGGTTCTGGGAGAGAAGAGACCCAGTACTTC. Encoded protein: CASTPPISGSGREETQYF.

This clonotype has only a few counts. The junction does not match germline at one end; this may be a read error. V is TRBV27 and J is TRBJ2-7; D tentatively fits TRBD1 or TRBD2 (6 bases each). Germline CDR1 MNHEY, CDR2 SMNVEV (reference sequence). The CDR3 has 18 residues. For the CDR3, the DNA is TGTGCCAGCAGTGCAATTGGGGGGCTCGGATCCATCTCCCACGAGCAGTACTTC. Its protein is CASSAIGGLGSISHEQYF.

This clonotype was picked up many times. This chain joins TRBV14 and TRBJ2-1, with 11 bases that match TRBD1. Germline assignment: CDR1 SGHDN and CDR2 FVKESK. The CDR3 extends over 17 amino acids. The ends lost 1 base at V and 8 bases at J; junction bases unmatched: 10. This CDR3 reads CASSQVGRKDRGHEQFF. DNA of the CDR3: TGTGCCAGCAGCCAAGTTGGTCGGAAGGACAGGGGGCATGAGCAGTTCTTC. The full variable domain, completed using reference TRBV14 and TRBJ2-1, is EAGVTQFPSHSVIEKGQTVTLRCDPISGHDNLYWYRRVMGKEIKFLLHFVKESKQDESGMPNNRFLAERTGGTYSTLKVQPAELEDSGVYFCASSQVGRKDRGHEQFFGPGTRLTVL.

This clonotype was found many times. V is TRBV27 and J is TRBJ2-1; TRBD2 aligns across 13 bases. V lost 6 bases, J lost 9 bases, and 8 bases stayed unmatched. The germline V gene has CDR1 MNHEY and CDR2 SMNVEV (reference sequence). This CDR3 contains 15 residues. For the CDR3, the DNA is TGTGCCAGCAGGCAGACTAGCGGGGGGTCGGCTGAGCAGTTCTTC. Protein: CASRQTSGGSAEQFF.

Worth noting for this clonotype: One junction end disagrees with the germline gene, perhaps due to a read error. The chain is built from TRBV28 and TRBJ2-3, with D possibly TRBD2 on 5 matching bases. Germline CDR1 and CDR2: MDHEN and SYDVKM. The CDR3 length is 14 residues. Here the CDR3 DNA reads TGTGCCAGCACTTTAGGGTCTAGCATGAATACGCAGTATTTT. Amino acids: CASTLGSSMNTQYF.

This clonotype has only a few counts. The chain couples TRBV20-1 to TRBJ2-5; D perhaps matches TRBD2 (5 bases). Looked up from germline, CDR1 is DFQATT and CDR2 is SNEGSKA (reference sequence). The CDR3 is 12 residues long. Trimming took off 5 bases at V and 10 bases at J, with 17 bases between the two ends. The CDR3 reads CSAPRNLGDQYF. CDR3 DNA sequence: TGCAGTGCTCCGAGGAACCTCGGGGACCAGTACTTC.

In its sample, this clonotype was seen a few times. The J gene is TRBJ2-2, the V gene TRBV25-1; 7 nucleotides match TRBD2. The J segment lost 5 bases and the V segment lost 4 bases, leaving 7 bases of the junction unmatched. Germline CDR1 and CDR2: MGHDK and SYGVNS. The CDR3 contains 15 residues. CDR3 amino acids: CASSATGLVTGELFF. CDR3 DNA: TGTGCCAGCAGTGCCACCGGACTAGTTACCGGGGAGCTGTTTTTT.

The chain recombines TRBV24-1 with TRBJ2-5; D unresolved. This CDR3 has 16 residues. Trimming pared 2 bases from V and 1 base from J, leaving 13 bases between. Germline values: CDR1 KGHDR, CDR2 SFDVKD. The DNA for the CDR3 is TGTGCCACCAGTGATTCCCGGTCGGCCACCCAAGAGACCCAGTACTTC. Amino acids: CATSDSRSATQETQYF.

This clonotype showed up just a few times. The chain uses TRBV11-1 and TRBJ2-7, with TRBD1 matching 9 bases. The CDR3 length is 15 residues. V was pared by 3 bases and J by 2 bases, with 5 bases of the junction left unmatched. In germline, CDR1 is SGHAT, CDR2 FQDESV (reference sequence). CDR3 protein: CASSLGTGPAYEQYF. Written as DNA, the CDR3 is TGTGCCAGCAGCTTGGGGACAGGGCCCGCCTACGAGCAGTACTTC.

CDR3 amino acids: CASSLASGITGELFF. CDR3 nucleotide sequence: TGTGCCAGCAGCTTAGCTAGCGGGATTACCGGGGAGCTGTTTTTT. The rearrangement links TRBV11-1 to TRBJ2-2, with TRBD2 identical over 8 bases. J was trimmed by 5 bases and V by 0 bases; bases with no gene match: 2. In germline, CDR1 is SGHAT, CDR2 FQDESV (reference sequence). The CDR3 runs to 15 residues.

The rearrangement links TRBV6-1 to TRBJ2-1; 12 bases map to TRBD2. This CDR3 spans 16 amino acids. V shed 4 bases, J shed 6 bases, and the junction held 7 bases outside the gene matches. Germline V CDR1 and CDR2: MNHNS, SASEGT. CDR3 in amino acids: CASSVFSSGGANEQFF. CDR3 DNA sequence: TGTGCCAGCAGTGTTTTTTCTAGCGGGGGGGCCAATGAGCAGTTCTTC.

This clonotype came up a few times. The V call is TRBV5-1, the J call TRBJ2-7; D might be TRBD1 (6 bases). Germline CDR1 SGHRS, CDR2 YFSETQ. The V end was cut by 2 bases, the J end by 1 base, with 13 bases between. This CDR3 has 15 residues. The CDR3 DNA is TGCGCCAGCAGCTTTGGCCAGGGGCGATCCTACGAGCAGTACTTC. Protein sequence: CASSFGQGRSYEQYF.

This clonotype was seen many times. This rearrangement joins TRBV5-1 to TRBJ2-4; D is perhaps TRBD2 (6 bases). Trimming shortened V by 4 bases and J by 8 bases, and 16 bases separated the two germline ends. The CDR3 is 14 residues long. CDR1 and CDR2 from the germline V gene are SGHRS and YFSETQ. The CDR3 sequence: CASSRTGGRDIQYF. The CDR3 DNA follows: TGCGCCAGCAGCCGGACTGGGGGGAGAGACATTCAGTACTTC.